This is a list of T cell receptor beta chains from one sample in a study of blood T cell repertoires in COVID-19. The repertoire was sequenced with immunoSEQ multiplex PCR; TCRdb's copy has only in-frame clones and lacks some. The sample gives some 100,000 clones, approximately 93% of which show up once; 0.97% is in the top ten. Material for sequencing was peripheral blood. The receptors shown here come from a man in his sixties with acute or convalescent COVID-19. Each CDR3 is given with its conserved first and last residue. Fields, in order: clone size, D gene, V gene, CDR3 length, J gene, CDR3 DNA, CDR3 protein. D genes are given only for firm matches. A clone size is listed for some rows: how often the clone was seen (once, few, many), or a class if it is expanded.

size: .; D: .; V: TRBV21-1; length: 15; J: TRBJ2-1; DNA: TGTGCCACCAACCCCGGGACTAGCGGGATGGATGAGCAGTTCTTC; CDR3: CATNPGTSGMDEQFF
size: .; D: .; V: TRBV9; length: 14; J: TRBJ1-1; DNA: TGTGCCAGCACCCCTGGGGGGGTTCGCACTGAAGCTTTCTTT; CDR3: CASTPGGVRTEAFF
size: .; D: .; V: TRBV7-9; length: 14; J: TRBJ2-3; DNA: TGTGCCAGCAGCTCGGACTACAACACAGATACGCAGTATTTT; CDR3: CASSSDYNTDTQYF
size: .; D: TRBD2; V: TRBV28; length: 13; J: TRBJ2-7; DNA: TGTGCCAGCACCCCCGGGGGGGGCTACGAGCAGTACTTC; CDR3: CASTPGGGYEQYF
size: .; D: .; V: TRBV6-6; length: 16; J: TRBJ1-5; DNA: TGTGCCAGCAAGAGGGAACCGGGGAGGGCCAATCAGCCCCAGCATTTT; CDR3: CASKREPGRANQPQHF
size: .; D: TRBD2; V: TRBV3-1/TRBV3-2; length: 16; J: TRBJ2-3; DNA: TGTGCCAGCGACGATGGTGTACTAGCGGGATCAGATACGCAGTATTTT; CDR3: CASDDGVLAGSDTQYF
size: .; D: .; V: TRBV28; length: 19; J: TRBJ2-4; DNA: TGTGCCAGCACCATGTCCTGGGCCGGTGGCCTCCGAGCCAAAAACATTCAGTACTTC; CDR3: CASTMSWAGGLRAKNIQYF
size: .; D: .; V: TRBV24-1; length: 18; J: TRBJ2-1; DNA: TGTGCCACCAGTGATCCGAATCCCGCAGGGAAGTTTTACAATGAGCAGTTCTTC; CDR3: CATSDPNPAGKFYNEQFF
size: .; D: .; V: TRBV6-5; length: 15; J: TRBJ2-7; DNA: TGTGCCAGCAGTTATGGGCAGGGGGGACCCTACGAGCAGTACTTC; CDR3: CASSYGQGGPYEQYF
size: .; D: TRBD2; V: TRBV30; length: 14; J: TRBJ2-1; DNA: TGTGCCTGGAGGGGGCTAGCGGGGTACAATGAGCAGTTCTTC; CDR3: CAWRGLAGYNEQFF
size: few; D: .; V: TRBV18; length: 15; J: TRBJ1-1; DNA: TGTGCCAGCTCACGGCGGCAGGCAGGGGATTCTGAAGCTTTCTTT; CDR3: CASSRRQAGDSEAFF
size: .; D: TRBD2; V: TRBV2; length: 16; J: TRBJ2-1; DNA: TGTGCCAGCAGTGTGAGAGGGGAAGCGGGAGGTAGTGAGCAGTTCTTC; CDR3: CASSVRGEAGGSEQFF
size: .; D: TRBD1; V: TRBV20-1; length: 16; J: TRBJ1-5; DNA: TGCAGTGCAAGTAGGGGGCGGCTGGGTAGCAATCAGCCCCAGCATTTT; CDR3: CSASRGRLGSNQPQHF
size: .; D: .; V: TRBV6-5; length: 13; J: TRBJ1-1; DNA: TGTGCCACTTCCTTTACAGGGAACACTGAAGCTTTCTTT; CDR3: CATSFTGNTEAFF
size: .; D: .; V: TRBV13; length: 14; J: TRBJ1-3; DNA: TGTGCCAGCAGCCACAGGGAATTACGGAACACCATATATTTT; CDR3: CASSHRELRNTIYF
size: .; D: .; V: TRBV27; length: 14; J: TRBJ1-2; DNA: TGTGCCAGCAGTTTATCGGGGGGGAGCTATGGCTACACCTTC; CDR3: CASSLSGGSYGYTF
size: .; D: TRBD1; V: TRBV7-2; length: 16; J: TRBJ2-6; DNA: TGTGCCAGCGGACAGGGTAAATTCTCTGGGGCCAACGTCCTGACTTTC; CDR3: CASGQGKFSGANVLTF
size: .; D: .; V: TRBV5-1; length: 15; J: TRBJ1-2; DNA: TGCGCCAGCAGCTTGGGGCACGATGTTAACTATGGCTACACCTTC; CDR3: CASSLGHDVNYGYTF
size: .; D: .; V: TRBV5-4; length: 14; J: TRBJ2-4; DNA: TGTGCCAGCAGCGCCCAGGGCCGGGAAAACATTCAGTACTTC; CDR3: CASSAQGRENIQYF
size: .; D: .; V: TRBV6-5; length: 15; J: TRBJ1-2; DNA: TGTGCCAGCAGCCCGAGGGAGGGGGGGCGGAGTGGCTACACCTTC; CDR3: CASSPREGGRSGYTF
size: .; D: .; V: TRBV10-2; length: 13; J: TRBJ2-5; DNA: TGCGCCAGCAGTCCGACAGAAACCTCCAATCGGTACTTC; CDR3: CASSPTETSNRYF
size: once; D: .; V: TRBV10-3; length: 11; J: TRBJ2-1; DNA: TGTGCCATCAGTGAGCCGGGGGAGCAGTTCTTC; CDR3: CAISEPGEQFF
size: .; D: .; V: TRBV4-1; length: 14; J: TRBJ2-4; DNA: TGCGCCAGCAGCCAAGATCTGGGGCAGGGTGGTTTCTACTTC; CDR3: CASSQDLGQGGFYF
size: few; D: TRBD1; V: TRBV19; length: 14; J: TRBJ2-7; DNA: TGTGCCAGTAGTCAAGACAGGGTCTCCTACGAGCAGTACTTC; CDR3: CASSQDRVSYEQYF
size: .; D: .; V: TRBV6-5; length: 13; J: TRBJ1-1; DNA: TGTGCCAGCACTCGGGAATTGAACACTGAAGCTTTCTTT; CDR3: CASTRELNTEAFF
size: once; D: TRBD2; V: TRBV18; length: 20; J: TRBJ2-2; DNA: TGTGCCAGCTCACCCTTGCTGGGACTAGCGGGAGGAAGGTCGACCGGGGAGCTGTTTTTT; CDR3: CASSPLLGLAGGRSTGELFF
size: .; D: TRBD1; V: TRBV5-4; length: 14; J: TRBJ2-7; DNA: TGTGCCAGCAGCAGGGACAGGGATCTAGGGGAGCAGTACTTC; CDR3: CASSRDRDLGEQYF
size: .; D: .; V: TRBV6-5; length: 15; J: TRBJ1-6; DNA: TGTGCCAGCGGGGTAATGCAGGACAATAATTCACCCCTCCACTTT; CDR3: CASGVMQDNNSPLHF
size: .; D: TRBD1; V: TRBV13; length: 14; J: TRBJ1-1; DNA: TGTGCCAGCAGCCCAGACAGGGGAAACACTGAAGCTTTCTTT; CDR3: CASSPDRGNTEAFF
size: once; D: .; V: TRBV15; length: 15; J: TRBJ2-2; DNA: TGTGCCACCAGCAGAGATTTGGACTTCACCGGGGAGCTGTTTTTT; CDR3: CATSRDLDFTGELFF
size: .; D: .; V: TRBV28; length: 13; J: TRBJ2-1; DNA: TGTGCCAGCAGTTCGAGGGTTTACAATGAGCAGTTCTTC; CDR3: CASSSRVYNEQFF
size: few; D: TRBD1; V: TRBV6-5; length: 14; J: TRBJ2-2; DNA: TGTGCCAGCAGGGGACAGGGGGAGACCGGGGAGCTGTTTTTT; CDR3: CASRGQGETGELFF
size: .; D: TRBD1; V: TRBV6-6; length: 18; J: TRBJ1-2; DNA: TGTGCCAGCAGCCGAAGCGGCGGACAGGGGCATTCAAACTATGGCTACACCTTC; CDR3: CASSRSGGQGHSNYGYTF
size: once; D: .; V: TRBV10-3; length: 17; J: TRBJ1-5; DNA: TGTGCCATCAGTGAGTCAGTGGGGGCCGGGGGCAATCAGCCCCAGCATTTT; CDR3: CAISESVGAGGNQPQHF
size: .; D: TRBD2; V: TRBV7-3; length: 19; J: TRBJ2-5; DNA: TGTGCCAGCAGCTCATTAAAGATGACTAGCGGGAGAGGAGGAGAGACCCAGTACTTC; CDR3: CASSSLKMTSGRGGETQYF
size: .; D: .; V: TRBV6-2/TRBV6-3; length: 15; J: TRBJ2-5; DNA: TGTGCCAGCAGTTACACAGGGCAGGTCGGAGAGACCCAGTACTTC; CDR3: CASSYTGQVGETQYF
size: few; D: .; V: TRBV9; length: 13; J: TRBJ1-2; DNA: TGTGCCAGCAGCGTAGTCGGCTCGGGAGGCTACACCTTC; CDR3: CASSVVGSGGYTF
size: medium-sized; D: .; V: TRBV10-1; length: 13; J: TRBJ2-2; DNA: TGCGCCAGCAGTGACAGGGACACCGGGGAGCTGTTTTTT; CDR3: CASSDRDTGELFF
size: .; D: .; V: TRBV6-5; length: 13; J: TRBJ1-3; DNA: TGTGCCAGCACCGGGGGCTCTGGAAACACCATATATTTT; CDR3: CASTGGSGNTIYF
size: once; D: .; V: TRBV2; length: 13; J: TRBJ1-4; DNA: TGTGCCAGCAATCGGGTCTCTGGTGAAAAACTGTTTTTT; CDR3: CASNRVSGEKLFF
size: .; D: TRBD1; V: TRBV6-1; length: 15; J: TRBJ1-5; DNA: TGTGCCAGCAGTGACATTGCAGGGGGGAATCAGCCCCAGCATTTT; CDR3: CASSDIAGGNQPQHF